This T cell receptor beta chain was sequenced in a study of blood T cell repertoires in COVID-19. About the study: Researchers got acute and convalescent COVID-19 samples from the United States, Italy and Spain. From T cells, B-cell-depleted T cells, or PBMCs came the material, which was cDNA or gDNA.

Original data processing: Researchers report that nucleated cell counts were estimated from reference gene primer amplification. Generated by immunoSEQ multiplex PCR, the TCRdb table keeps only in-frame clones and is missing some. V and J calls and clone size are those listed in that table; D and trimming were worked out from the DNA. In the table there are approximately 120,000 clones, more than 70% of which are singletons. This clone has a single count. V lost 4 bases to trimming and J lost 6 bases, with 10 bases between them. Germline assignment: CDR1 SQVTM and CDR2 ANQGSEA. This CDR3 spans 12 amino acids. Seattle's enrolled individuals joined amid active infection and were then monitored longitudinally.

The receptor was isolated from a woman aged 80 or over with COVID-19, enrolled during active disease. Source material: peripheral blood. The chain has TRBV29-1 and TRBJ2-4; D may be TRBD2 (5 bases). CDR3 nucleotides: TGCAGCGTTGTTTTGGCGGGAAACATTCAGTACTTC. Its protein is CSVVLAGNIQYF.